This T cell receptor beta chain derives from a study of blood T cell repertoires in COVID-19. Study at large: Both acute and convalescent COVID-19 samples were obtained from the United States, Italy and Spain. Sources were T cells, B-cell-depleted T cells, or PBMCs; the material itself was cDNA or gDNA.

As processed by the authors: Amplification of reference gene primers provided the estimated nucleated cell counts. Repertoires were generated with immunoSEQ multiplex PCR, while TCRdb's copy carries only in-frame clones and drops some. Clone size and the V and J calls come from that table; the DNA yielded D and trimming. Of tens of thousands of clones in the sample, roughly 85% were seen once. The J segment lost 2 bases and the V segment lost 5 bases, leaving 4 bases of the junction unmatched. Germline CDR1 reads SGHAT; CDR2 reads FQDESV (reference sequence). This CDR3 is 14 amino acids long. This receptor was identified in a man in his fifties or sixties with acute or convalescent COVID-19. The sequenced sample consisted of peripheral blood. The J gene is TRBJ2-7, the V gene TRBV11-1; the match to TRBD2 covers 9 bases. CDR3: CASSGGLAAYEQYF. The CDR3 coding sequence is TGTGCCAGCAGCGGGGGACTAGCAGCCTACGAGCAGTACTTC.